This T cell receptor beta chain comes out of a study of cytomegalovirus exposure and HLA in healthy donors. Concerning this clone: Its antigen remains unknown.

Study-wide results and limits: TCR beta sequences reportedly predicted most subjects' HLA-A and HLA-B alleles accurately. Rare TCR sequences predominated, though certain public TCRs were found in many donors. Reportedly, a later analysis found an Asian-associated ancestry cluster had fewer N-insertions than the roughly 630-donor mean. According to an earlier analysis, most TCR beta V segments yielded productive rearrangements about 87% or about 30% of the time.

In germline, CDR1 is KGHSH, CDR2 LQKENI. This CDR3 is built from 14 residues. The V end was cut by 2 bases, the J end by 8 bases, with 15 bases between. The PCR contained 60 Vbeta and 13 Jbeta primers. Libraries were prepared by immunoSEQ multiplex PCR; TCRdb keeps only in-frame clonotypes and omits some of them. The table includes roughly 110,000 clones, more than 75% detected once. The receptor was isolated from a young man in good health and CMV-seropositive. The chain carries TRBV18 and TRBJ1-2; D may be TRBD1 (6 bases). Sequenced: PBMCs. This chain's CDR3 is CASSPNRDPYGYTF. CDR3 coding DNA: TGTGCCAGCTCACCAAACAGGGACCCCTACGGCTACACCTTC.